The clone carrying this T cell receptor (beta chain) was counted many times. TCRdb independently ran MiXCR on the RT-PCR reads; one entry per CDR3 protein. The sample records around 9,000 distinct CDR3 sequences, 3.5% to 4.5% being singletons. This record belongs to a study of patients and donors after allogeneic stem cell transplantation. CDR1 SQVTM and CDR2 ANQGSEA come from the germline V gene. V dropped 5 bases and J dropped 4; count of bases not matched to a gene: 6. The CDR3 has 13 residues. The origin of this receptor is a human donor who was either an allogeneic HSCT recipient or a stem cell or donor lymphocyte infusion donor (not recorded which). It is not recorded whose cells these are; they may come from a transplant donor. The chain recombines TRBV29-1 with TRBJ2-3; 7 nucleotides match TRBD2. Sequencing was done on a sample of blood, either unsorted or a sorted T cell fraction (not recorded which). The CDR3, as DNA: TGCAGCGTTTGCCTAGCGGTATCAGATACGCAGTATTTT. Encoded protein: CSVCLAVSDTQYF.